The sequence of this T cell receptor (beta chain) was determined in a study of blood T cell repertoires in COVID-19. Study overall: Acute and convalescent COVID-19 samples came from the United States, Italy and Spain.

Authors' analysis steps: Scientists estimated how many nucleated cells there were by amplifying reference gene primers. Data came from immunoSEQ multiplex PCR; TCRdb stores just in-frame clones and leaves some out. V, J and clone size are taken as reported in that table, and D and trimming were inferred from the DNA itself. The sample holds 150,000 to 200,000 clones, around 87% seen once. Germline CDR1 and CDR2: LGHNA and YNFKEQ. V was pared by 0 bases and J by 14 bases, with 15 bases of the junction left unmatched. The CDR3 consists of 17 residues. V and J are TRBV4-2 and TRBJ2-3, with 12 bases identical to TRBD2. The receptor was derived from a man aged 35 to 55 with active or convalescent COVID-19. Source material: peripheral blood. The CDR3 DNA reads as TGTGCCAGCAGCCAAGATGTAACTAGCGGGGGGCCCAGACATCGGTATTTT. Its translation: CASSQDVTSGGPRHRYF.